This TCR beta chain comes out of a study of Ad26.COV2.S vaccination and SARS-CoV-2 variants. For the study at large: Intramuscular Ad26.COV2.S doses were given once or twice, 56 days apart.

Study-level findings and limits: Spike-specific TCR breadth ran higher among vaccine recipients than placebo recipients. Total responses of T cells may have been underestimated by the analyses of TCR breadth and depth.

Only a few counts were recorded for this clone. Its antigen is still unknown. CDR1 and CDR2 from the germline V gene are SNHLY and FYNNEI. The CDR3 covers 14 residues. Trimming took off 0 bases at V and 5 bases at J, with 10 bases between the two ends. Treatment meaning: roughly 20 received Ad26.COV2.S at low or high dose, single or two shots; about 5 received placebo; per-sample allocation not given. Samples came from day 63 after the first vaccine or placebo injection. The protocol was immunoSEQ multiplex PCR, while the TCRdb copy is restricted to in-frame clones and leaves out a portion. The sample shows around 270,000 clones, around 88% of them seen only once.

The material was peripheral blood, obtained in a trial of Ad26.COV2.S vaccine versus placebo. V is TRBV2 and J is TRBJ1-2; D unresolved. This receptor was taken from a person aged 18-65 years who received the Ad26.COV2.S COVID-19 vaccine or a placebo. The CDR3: CASSEALPEYGYTF. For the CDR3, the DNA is TGTGCCAGCAGTGAAGCGCTTCCGGAGTATGGCTACACCTTC.